This is a list of T cell receptor beta chains from one sample in a study of shared clonotypes between healthy human individuals. TCRdb keeps only in-frame clones here, not all; method: immunoSEQ multiplex PCR. The table has roughly 660,000 clones, around 90% seen once; the top ten hold about a third. The sequencing input was memory CD8+ T cells from PBMCs. The receptors shown here come from a young man in good health. Some clones in this sample may be carry-over from other donors' samples. CDR3s include the opening cysteine and the closing phenylalanine or tryptophan. Fields, in order: J gene, V gene, clone size, D gene, CDR3 DNA, CDR3 protein. The D gene is left open where the match is weak. Size is omitted from some rows. Given values are once, few, many or a class for expanded clones.

TRBJ2-1,TRBV28,-,-,TGTGCCAGCAGTTTAGCTAGTCAGTCAGAGCAGTTCTTC,CASSLASQSEQFF
TRBJ2-7,TRBV6-1,once,TRBD1,TGTGCCAGCAGTGATAGGGGGCCTGCATTGGGTGAGCAGTACTTC,CASSDRGPALGEQYF
TRBJ2-1,TRBV10-3,-,TRBD2,TGTGCCATCAGCAAACGACTAGCGGGAGATTATGGGGTGCCCTACAATGAGCAGTTCTTC,CAISKRLAGDYGVPYNEQFF
TRBJ2-2,TRBV7-9,-,-,TGTGCCAGCACAGGAACGGGCTCCGGGGAGCTGTTTTTT,CASTGTGSGELFF
TRBJ2-1,TRBV27,-,TRBD2,TGTGCCAGCAGTTTACGGGGGGTCTCGTTCAATGAGCAGTTCTTC,CASSLRGVSFNEQFF
TRBJ2-5,TRBV29-1,-,-,TGCAGCGTTGAACAGGATGAGACCCAGTACTTC,CSVEQDETQYF
TRBJ2-1,TRBV28,-,-,TGTGCCAGCAGTCTGAGGTTAGGGCTAGCCGACAACAATGAGCAGTTCTTC,CASSLRLGLADNNEQFF
TRBJ2-5,TRBV5-1,-,TRBD1,TGCGCCAGCAGCTGGCCCGGGACAGGGCACCAAGAGACCCAGTACTTC,CASSWPGTGHQETQYF
TRBJ2-7,TRBV11-2,-,TRBD2,TGTGCCAGCGGCTGGCGGGAGGGCCGTGACGAGCAGTACTTC,CASGWREGRDEQYF
TRBJ2-7,TRBV14,-,-,TGTGCCAGCAGCCCCTTTTGGGACGACAGGCGATCCTACGAGCAGTACTTC,CASSPFWDDRRSYEQYF
TRBJ1-1,TRBV7-6,-,-,TGTGCCAGCAGCTCTGACCGGACCGCGAACACTGAAGCTTTCTTT,CASSSDRTANTEAFF
TRBJ1-5,TRBV10-1,-,-,TGCGCCAACCAGACGAACTCCAGGGGTAAGGGGAGTCAGCCCCAGCATTTT,CANQTNSRGKGSQPQHF
TRBJ2-7,TRBV2,-,TRBD1,TGTGCCAGCAGTGAGCATGCCGGGACAGGGAACTCCTACGAGCAGTACTTC,CASSEHAGTGNSYEQYF
TRBJ1-1,TRBV9,-,-,TGTGCCAGCAGCGTAGGGGCAAACACTGAAGCTTTCTTT,CASSVGANTEAFF
TRBJ2-7,TRBV19,once,TRBD1,TGTGCCAGTAGTAGCCGGGACAGGGGTATGGACGAGCAGTACTTC,CASSSRDRGMDEQYF
TRBJ2-1,TRBV5-4,-,-,TGTGCCAGCAGCCCGGACCCCGGCGGGCAGTTCTTC,CASSPDPGGQFF
TRBJ2-7,TRBV11-2,once,-,TGTGCCAGCAGGGCTAGGGGGACGGCTGGCTACGAGCAGTACTTC,CASRARGTAGYEQYF
TRBJ1-4,TRBV4-1,once,TRBD1,TGCGCCAGCAGCGTTACAGAGGGGACAGCTAATGAAAAACTGTTTTTT,CASSVTEGTANEKLFF
TRBJ1-1,TRBV2,-,-,TGTGCCAGCAGTGCGGGTTGGGGAAACACTGAAGCTTTCTTT,CASSAGWGNTEAFF
TRBJ1-4,TRBV4-3,-,TRBD1,TGCGCCAGCAGCCCATGGGGACAGGCGAATGAAAAACTGTTTTTT,CASSPWGQANEKLFF
TRBJ2-3,TRBV27,-,-,TGTGCCAGCAGTGACCTCAACCGGGCAGATACGCAGTATTTT,CASSDLNRADTQYF
TRBJ1-1,TRBV7-9,-,-,TGTGCCAGCAGTGGGGGCACTGAAGCTTTCTTT,CASSGGTEAFF